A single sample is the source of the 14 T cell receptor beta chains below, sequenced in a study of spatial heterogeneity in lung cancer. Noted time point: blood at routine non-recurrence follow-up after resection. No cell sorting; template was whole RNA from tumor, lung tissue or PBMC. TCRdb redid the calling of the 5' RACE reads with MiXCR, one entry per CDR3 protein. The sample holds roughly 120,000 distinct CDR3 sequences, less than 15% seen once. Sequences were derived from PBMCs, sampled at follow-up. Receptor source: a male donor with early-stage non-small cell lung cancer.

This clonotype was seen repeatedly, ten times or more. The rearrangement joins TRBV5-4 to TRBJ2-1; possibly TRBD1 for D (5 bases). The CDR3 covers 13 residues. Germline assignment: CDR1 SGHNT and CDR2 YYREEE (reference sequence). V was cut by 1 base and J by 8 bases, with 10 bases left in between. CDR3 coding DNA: TGTGCCAGCAGCTTGCAGGGTGGCGATGAGCAGTTCTTC. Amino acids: CASSLQGGDEQFF.

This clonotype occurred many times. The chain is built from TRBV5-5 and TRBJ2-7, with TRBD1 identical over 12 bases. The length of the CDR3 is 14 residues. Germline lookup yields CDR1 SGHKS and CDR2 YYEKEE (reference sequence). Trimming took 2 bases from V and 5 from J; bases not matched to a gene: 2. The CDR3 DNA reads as TGTGCCAGCAGCTTCGGGACAGGGGGCGACGAGCAGTACTTC. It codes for CASSFGTGGDEQYF.

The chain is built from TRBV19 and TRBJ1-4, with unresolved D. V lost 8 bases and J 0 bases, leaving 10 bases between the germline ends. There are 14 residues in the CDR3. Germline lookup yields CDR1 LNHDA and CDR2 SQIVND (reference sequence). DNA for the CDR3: TGTGCCAGTCGTCCGGGCGCAACTAATGAAAAACTGTTTTTT. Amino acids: CASRPGATNEKLFF.

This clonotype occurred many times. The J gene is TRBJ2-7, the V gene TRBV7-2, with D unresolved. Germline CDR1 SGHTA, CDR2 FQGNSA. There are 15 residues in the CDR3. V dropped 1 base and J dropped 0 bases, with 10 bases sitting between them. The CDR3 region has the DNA TGTGCCAGCAGCTTAGGGGCAAGCAACTCCTACGAGCAGTACTTC. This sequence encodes CASSLGASNSYEQYF.

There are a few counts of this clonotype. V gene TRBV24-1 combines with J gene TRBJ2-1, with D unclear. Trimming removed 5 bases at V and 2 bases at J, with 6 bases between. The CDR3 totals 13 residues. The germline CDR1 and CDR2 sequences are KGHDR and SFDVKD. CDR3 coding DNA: TGTGCCACCAGTGGGATACCCTACAATGAGCAGTTCTTC. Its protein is CATSGIPYNEQFF.

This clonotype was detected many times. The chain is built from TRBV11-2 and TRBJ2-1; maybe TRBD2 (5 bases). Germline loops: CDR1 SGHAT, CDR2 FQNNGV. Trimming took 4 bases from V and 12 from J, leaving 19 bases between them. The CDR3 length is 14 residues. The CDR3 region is CASSSADLPHRQFF. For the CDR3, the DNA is TGTGCCAGCAGCTCCGCGGACTTACCCCACAGGCAGTTCTTC.

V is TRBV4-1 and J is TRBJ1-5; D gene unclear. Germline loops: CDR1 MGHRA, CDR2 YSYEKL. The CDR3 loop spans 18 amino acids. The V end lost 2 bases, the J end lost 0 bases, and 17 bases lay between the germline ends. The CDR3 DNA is TGCGCCAGCAGCCAAAGCCGGCCAGTTGTCTATAGCAATCAGCCCCAGCATTTT. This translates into CASSQSRPVVYSNQPQHF.

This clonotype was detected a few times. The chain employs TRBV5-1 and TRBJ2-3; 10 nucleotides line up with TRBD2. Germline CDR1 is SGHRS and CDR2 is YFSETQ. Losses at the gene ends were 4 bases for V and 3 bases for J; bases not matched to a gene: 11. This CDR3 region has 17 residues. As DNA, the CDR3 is TGCGCCAGCAGCGAGGGAAGCGGGGGGGCCTTAACAGATACGCAGTATTTT. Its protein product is CASSEGSGGALTDTQYF.

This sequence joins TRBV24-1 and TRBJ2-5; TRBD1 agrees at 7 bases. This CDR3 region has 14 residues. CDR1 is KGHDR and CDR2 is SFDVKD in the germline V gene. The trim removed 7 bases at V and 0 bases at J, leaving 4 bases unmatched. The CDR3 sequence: CATSAGTDQETQYF. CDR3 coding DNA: TGTGCCACCAGCGCAGGGACAGACCAAGAGACCCAGTACTTC.

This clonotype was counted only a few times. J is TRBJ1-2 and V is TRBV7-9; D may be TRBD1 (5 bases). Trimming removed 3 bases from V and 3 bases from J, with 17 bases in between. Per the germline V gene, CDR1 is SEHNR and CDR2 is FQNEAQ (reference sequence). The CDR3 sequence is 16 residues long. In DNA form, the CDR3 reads TGTGCCAGCAGCTTCAGTCTCAGGGCAAGGGACTATGGCTACACCTTC. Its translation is CASSFSLRARDYGYTF.

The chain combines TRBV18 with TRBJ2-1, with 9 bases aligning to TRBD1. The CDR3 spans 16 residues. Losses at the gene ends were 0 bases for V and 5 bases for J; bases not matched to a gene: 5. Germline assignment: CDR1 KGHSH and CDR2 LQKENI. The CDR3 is CASSPPMGQGNNEQFF. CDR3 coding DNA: TGTGCCAGCTCACCACCTATGGGACAGGGAAACAATGAGCAGTTCTTC.

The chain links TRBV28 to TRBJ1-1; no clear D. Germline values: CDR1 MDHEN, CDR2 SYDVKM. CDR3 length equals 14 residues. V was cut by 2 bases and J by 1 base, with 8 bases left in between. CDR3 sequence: CASSLPRANTEAFF. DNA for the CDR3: TGTGCCAGCAGTTTACCCCGGGCGAACACTGAAGCTTTCTTT.

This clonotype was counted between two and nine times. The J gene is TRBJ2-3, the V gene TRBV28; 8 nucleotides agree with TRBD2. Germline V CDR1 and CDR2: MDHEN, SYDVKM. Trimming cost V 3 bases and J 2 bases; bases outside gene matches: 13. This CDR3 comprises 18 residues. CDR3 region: CASSFQTNAGGLTDTQYF. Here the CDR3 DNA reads TGTGCCAGCAGTTTTCAGACTAACGCGGGGGGCCTCACAGATACGCAGTATTTT.

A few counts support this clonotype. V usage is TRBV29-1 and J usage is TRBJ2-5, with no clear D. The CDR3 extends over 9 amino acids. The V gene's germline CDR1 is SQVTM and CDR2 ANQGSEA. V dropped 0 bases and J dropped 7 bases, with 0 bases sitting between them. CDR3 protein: CSVEETQYF. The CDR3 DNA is TGCAGCGTTGAAGAGACCCAGTACTTC.